Listed here are 18 T cell receptor beta chains from one sample, sequenced in a study of technical replicates of blood from a few donors. The method was immunoSEQ multiplex PCR; TCRdb's version includes in-frame clones alone and lacks a portion of them. The sample shows about 79,000 clones, about 91% of them seen only once. Specimen: T cells isolated from PBMCs. These receptor sequences come from a human donor in good health. Some clones in this sample may be carry-over from other donors' samples.

This sequence joins TRBV5-8 and TRBJ1-2; TRBD1 aligns across 8 bases. Germline CDR1 SGHTS, CDR2 YDEGEE. There are 14 residues in the CDR3. The V and J ends lost 1 base and 5 bases, in that order; junction bases with no gene match: 4. CDR3 region: CASSLPGGKYGYTF. In DNA form, the CDR3 reads TGTGCCAGCAGCTTGCCAGGGGGCAAATATGGCTACACCTTC.

The rearrangement uses TRBV4-1 and TRBJ2-5; TRBD2 matches 9 bases. CDR3 length equals 13 residues. Germline-derived CDR1 and CDR2 are MGHRA and YSYEKL. The J segment lost 7 bases and the V segment lost 4 bases, leaving 4 bases of the junction unmatched. CDR3 nucleotides: TGCGCCAGCAGCCTGCGGGAGGGGTTGACCCAGTACTTC. The encoded protein is CASSLREGLTQYF.

J is TRBJ2-2 and V is TRBV2; D remains ambiguous. V dropped 0 bases and J dropped 4 bases, with 6 bases sitting between them. This CDR3 is 14 amino acids long. Germline lookup yields CDR1 SNHLY and CDR2 FYNNEI. The CDR3 is CASSEALPTGELFF. CDR3 bases: TGTGCCAGCAGTGAAGCGCTACCCACCGGGGAGCTGTTTTTT.

The rearrangement joins TRBV6-5 to TRBJ1-3, with D hard to call. Germline CDR1 is MNHEY and CDR2 is SVGAGI. Trimming left V 0 bases short and J 2 bases short, with 11 bases between. The CDR3 has 16 residues. The CDR3 DNA reads TGTGCCAGCAGTTACTCTTTGGCCAGTCCTGGAAACACCATATATTTT. Its translation is CASSYSLASPGNTIYF.

The chain has TRBV7-2 and TRBJ2-1; D unclear. Germline lookup yields CDR1 SGHTA and CDR2 FQGNSA. V dropped 3 bases and J dropped 8 bases, with 14 bases sitting between them. The CDR3 is 14 amino acids. CDR3 in amino acids: CASSFPNSQYEQFF. The CDR3 DNA follows: TGTGCCAGCAGCTTCCCGAACTCCCAATATGAGCAGTTCTTC. Supplemented by reference TRBV7-2 and TRBJ2-1, the full variable domain reads GAGVSQSPSNKVTEKGKDVELRCDPISGHTALYWYRQSLGQGLEFLIYFQGNSAPDKSGLPSDRFSAERTGGSVSTLTIQRTQQEDSAVYLCASSFPNSQYEQFFGPGTRLTVL.

V and J are TRBV5-1 and TRBJ2-7; D is uncertain. Germline CDR1 SGHRS, CDR2 YFSETQ. This CDR3 is built from 13 residues. The V and J ends lost 1 base and 1 base respectively, with 6 bases between them. CDR3 amino acids: CASSLSYSYEQYF. The CDR3 DNA is TGCGCCAGCAGCTTGTCTTATTCCTACGAGCAGTACTTC.

The rearrangement joins TRBV5-8 to TRBJ1-1; the D is unclear. CDR3 length equals 14 residues. Germline CDR1 SGHTS, CDR2 YDEGEE. Trimming stripped 0 bases from V and 1 base from J, with 7 bases between. Here the CDR3 DNA reads TGTGCCAGCAGCTTGGTTGTAAAGAACACTGAAGCTTTCTTT. Residues: CASSLVVKNTEAFF. Variable domain in full (rest from reference TRBV5-8 and TRBJ1-1): EAGVTQSPTHLIKTRGQQATLRCSPISGHTSVYWYQQALGLGLQFLLWYDEGEERNRGNFPPRFSGRQFPNYSSELNVNALELEDSALYLCASSLVVKNTEAFFGQGTRLTVV.

The chain links TRBV29-1 to TRBJ2-1; 7 bases align to TRBD2. The trim removed 1 base at V and 10 bases at J, leaving 4 bases unmatched. The V gene's germline CDR1 is SQVTM and CDR2 ANQGSEA. This CDR3 has 12 amino acids. The CDR3 nucleotides are TGCAGCGTTGAAGTCACGACTAGCGAGCAGTTCTTC. Translation gives CSVEVTTSEQFF.

The chain carries TRBV19 and TRBJ2-3; possible D gene TRBD1, 6 bases. V lost 9 bases and J 2 bases, leaving 18 bases between the germline ends. Germline V gene data show CDR1 as LNHDA and CDR2 as SQIVND (reference sequence). This CDR3 comprises 15 residues. This CDR3 is CASNYRADYTDTQYF. As DNA, the CDR3 is TGTGCCAGCAACTACAGGGCCGATTACACAGATACGCAGTATTTT.

This clone was observed once. This rearrangement joins TRBV6-6 to TRBJ2-3; 9 bases match TRBD2. Germline CDR1 is MNHNY and CDR2 is SVGAGI (reference sequence). The CDR3 runs to 13 residues. With 7 bases clipped from V and 6 bases from J, the junction kept 5 bases outside the gene matches. For the CDR3, the DNA is TGTGCCAGCACGGGACTAGCCGGGGATACGCAGTATTTT. It yields the protein CASTGLAGDTQYF.

This clone was recorded once. This chain connects TRBV15 to TRBJ1-6, with D possibly matching TRBD1 (5 bases). V lost 1 base, J lost 10 bases, and 11 bases lay in between. The CDR3 is 14 amino acids. Per germline, CDR1 LNHNV and CDR2 YYDKDF (reference sequence). CDR3 residues: CATSRGAGKSPLHF. The CDR3 DNA reads as TGTGCCACCAGCAGAGGGGCAGGGAAATCACCCCTCCACTTT.

The chain carries TRBV28 and TRBJ2-3, with 7 bases aligning to TRBD2. V shed 4 bases and J 4 bases; nucleotides not matched to a gene: 11. The CDR3 consists of 16 residues. CDR1 is MDHEN, CDR2 SYDVKM, per germline. CDR3 coding DNA: TGTGCCAGCAGTTGGGTTCGGGCGGGAGTCGCAGATACGCAGTATTTT. Protein: CASSWVRAGVADTQYF.

V usage is TRBV27 and J usage is TRBJ1-1; D perhaps matches TRBD1 (6 bases). The CDR3 covers 16 residues. The germline V gene has CDR1 MNHEY and CDR2 SMNVEV (reference sequence). Trimming shortened V by 5 bases and J by 2 bases, and 18 bases separated the two germline ends. The CDR3 sequence: CASSTARGRGNTEAFF. CDR3 bases: TGTGCCAGCAGTACCGCCAGGGGTCGGGGAAACACTGAAGCTTTCTTT.

This clone showed up just once. The chain links TRBV10-3 to TRBJ1-4; D not certain. Germline V CDR1 and CDR2: ENHRY, SYGVKD. This CDR3 has 14 amino acids. Trimming took 3 bases from V and 0 from J, leaving 5 bases between them. As DNA, the CDR3 is TGTGCCATCAGTGATATAACAACTAATGAAAAACTGTTTTTT. It yields the protein CAISDITTNEKLFF.

The CDR3 region is CASGDRGSVEQYF. DNA for the CDR3: TGTGCCAGCGGGGACAGGGGCTCGGTTGAGCAGTACTTC. The J gene is TRBJ2-7, the V gene TRBV6-1; 10 bases align to TRBD1. CDR3 length: 13 amino acids. V lost 8 bases to trimming and J lost 7 bases; unmatched junction nucleotides: 8. In germline, CDR1 is MNHNS, CDR2 SASEGT.

The rearrangement uses TRBV28 and TRBJ1-2, with D unclear. This CDR3 has 11 residues. Germline CDR1 is MDHEN and CDR2 is SYDVKM. Trimming shortened V by 5 bases and J by 5 bases, and 6 bases separated the two germline ends. The CDR3 coding sequence is TGTGCCAGCAGTCATACATATGGCTACACCTTC. Its protein product is CASSHTYGYTF.

This sequence joins TRBV6-4 and TRBJ2-2, with D tentatively TRBD1 (5 bases). Germline-derived CDR1 and CDR2 are MRHNA and SNTAGT. The CDR3 runs 14 residues. V was trimmed by 6 bases and J by 6 bases, leaving 14 bases between them. The CDR3 loop is CASSREEDAGELFF. CDR3 in DNA: TGTGCCAGCAGCAGGGAAGAGGACGCCGGGGAGCTGTTTTTT.

This chain joins TRBV11-2 and TRBJ2-3, with 7 bases fitting TRBD2. Germline values: CDR1 SGHAT, CDR2 FQNNGV. V lost 4 bases to trimming and J lost 6 bases; unmatched junction nucleotides: 10. The CDR3 covers 15 residues. The CDR3 DNA reads TGTGCCAGCAGCTCAGCTGGGGGGAGGGTTGATACGCAGTATTTT. This gives the protein CASSSAGGRVDTQYF.